The 5 T cell receptor beta chains reported below all come from one sample, sequenced in a study of CD8 T cells in Susac syndrome. With random hexamers, roughly 0.45 to 1 ug RNA was reverse transcribed. TCRdb reprocessed the immunoSEQ multiplex PCR reads via MiXCR and lists one record per CDR3 protein. Among over 150,000 distinct CDR3 sequences listed, around 96% were seen once. Sample: CD4+ T cells from PBMCs. These receptors all stem from a human donor with Susac syndrome.

J is TRBJ2-1 and V is TRBV3-1; 7 bases agree with TRBD1. This CDR3 comprises 13 residues. Germline V gene sequence: CDR1 LGHDT, CDR2 YNNKEL (reference sequence). The V segment lost 0 bases and the J segment 14 bases; nucleotides outside the gene matches: 7. This chain's CDR3 is CASSQDRGPREFF. The CDR3 nucleotides are TGTGCCAGCAGCCAAGATAGGGGGCCGCGGGAGTTCTTC.

The rearrangement joins TRBV6-2 or TRBV6-3 to TRBJ1-1; D is undetermined. CDR1 and CDR2 from the germline V gene are MNHEY and SVGEGT. This CDR3 is 13 amino acids long. V lost 11 bases to trimming and J lost 1 base, with 14 bases between them. CDR3 bases: TGTGCCGCAAAGGAGACCCGGAACACTGAAGCTTTCTTT. Protein product: CAAKETRNTEAFF.

The chain uses TRBV4-3 and TRBJ1-2; no firm D call. Between the trimmed V and J ends, which lost 1 base and 6 bases, there was a span of 15 bases. The CDR3 spans 15 residues. The germline V gene has CDR1 LGHNA and CDR2 YSLEER. CDR3 DNA sequence: TGCGCCAGCAGCCAAGTTTTAGGGAACCTAAATGGCTACACCTTC. Protein product: CASSQVLGNLNGYTF.

The V call is TRBV20-1, the J call TRBJ1-1, with D maybe TRBD1 (6 bases). Germline V gene lookup returns CDR1 DFQATT and CDR2 SNEGSKA (reference sequence). The V end lost 5 bases, the J end lost 2 bases, and 15 bases lay between the germline ends. CDR3 length: 14 residues. This chain's CDR3 is CSAVRGSRNTEAFF. For the CDR3, the DNA is TGCAGTGCTGTCAGGGGCAGTAGAAACACTGAAGCTTTCTTT.

The chain couples TRBV7-2 to TRBJ2-1; 8 bases are a match to TRBD2. The CDR3 is made up of 12 amino acids. V lost 10 bases, J lost 6 bases, and 5 bases stayed unmatched. Per the germline V gene, CDR1 is SGHTA and CDR2 is FQGNSA. The CDR3 reads CATGRGSNEQFF. In nucleotides, the CDR3 is TGTGCCACCGGGAGGGGCTCCAATGAGCAGTTCTTC.